This T cell receptor (beta chain) was sequenced in a study of cytomegalovirus exposure and HLA in healthy donors (dated by TCRdb to the late 2010s). Concerning the study at large: An earlier analysis of some 600 of the donors reported over 250 Gb of sequence data and 95 million to 140 million unique TCR beta sequences obtained from about 200 million T cells. All discovery cohort repertoires had been generated on a single sequencing platform. Roughly 5 DR-DQ haplotypes were treated as single units for association and clustering because of strong linkage in the cohort. The number of donors typed differed by locus, with about 620-630 for A, B, C, DRB1 and DQB1, roughly 520 for DQA1, over 600 for DPA1, and approximately 470 for DPB1. Using immunosequencing, the study profiled T cell repertoires from around 670 subjects and related those repertoires to cytomegalovirus serostatus. Donor age, sex, ethnicity and CMV serostatus were compiled alongside the repertoire data. Among the roughly 390 genotyped donors, approximately 81% belonged to the genetic ancestry cluster associated with self-reported Caucasian donors. Approximately 300 gigabases of sequencing data and about 92 million unique TCR sequences made up an early release that covered 500 to 650 HLA-typed donors. In addition to the first cohort of 666 subjects, a separate validation cohort of about 120 different subjects was used. To decide whether each TCR beta V gene segment behaved as functional or pseudogenic, an earlier analysis of several hundred of the donors relied on high-throughput TCR beta sequencing. Genome-wide SNP genotypes for about 65% of the roughly 670 donors were used in a later genetic analysis, which treated that subset as a discovery cohort. The study aimed to test whether signatures of past pathogen exposure could be identified by cataloging public T cell receptors. To predict cytomegalovirus infection status, the study combined high-throughput TCR immunosequencing, statistical association of individual TCRs with disease status, and machine learning. HLA typing included class I and class II loci at four-digit resolution. In the later analysis, no new phenotypic data were used to find candidate immune exposures; instead, reliance was placed on TCR beta sequences and their occurrence across donors. To study patterns of TCR occurrence, a later analysis re-analyzed previously published TCR beta repertoires from 550 to 800 donors and added high-resolution HLA genotyping. Across 398 genotyped donors of the cohort, an average of approximately 240,000 unique TCR beta nucleotide sequences per donor were sequenced, and around 20% of those sequences were non-productive.

CDR1 LGHNT and CDR2 FRNRAP were looked up in the germline V gene. The junction carries 17 bases between V and J, which are trimmed by 0 bases and 6 bases respectively. Counted from cysteine to phenylalanine, this CDR3 has 16 amino acids. The entry retains the CDR3 DNA only, 48 bases that are in frame from base 1. To note about this clone: Its antigen specificity is not known. The input lacks base qualities; no much larger clone sits a single base away.

General conclusions and limits of the study: A further reported finding was that TCR beta sequences accurately predicted the HLA-A and HLA-B alleles for most subjects in the first cohort. A total of 150 or so TCR beta chains were listed by the study as associated with cytomegalovirus. A cluster of highly shared sequence variants was judged likely to represent a technical artifact of the sequencing pipeline. Presence/absence analyses assumed roughly uniform sequencing depth across donors, an assumption that may not hold. A later analysis associated 16,951 TCR beta sequences with specific HLA alleles at a false discovery rate of 0.05. According to a later analysis, TCR association rates differed among HLA loci, with DRB1 alleles showing the most associated TCRs and HLA-C alleles showing the fewest. Cytomegalovirus status was reported to be diagnosed by the classifier with high specificity and sensitivity in both the original and validation cohorts. Strong co-occurrence of HLA alleles, especially DR and DQ, made assigning TCR associations to individual alleles difficult. A later genetic analysis reported fewer N-insertions in productive TCRs among donors in an Asian-associated ancestry cluster than the roughly 690-donor mean. The only immune exposure information available for the cohort was CMV serostatus. Several of the top co-occurrence clusters appeared to be linked to parvovirus B19, influenza, CMV and Epstein-Barr virus, according to a later analysis. Because HLA typing was missing for some donors at each locus, association tests included only the typed subset. Because the 87-base-pair reads could not distinguish some IMGT-functional V segments, including TRBV6-2 and TRBV6-3, those segments were excluded. Across donors, most TCR sequences were observed very rarely, whereas some public TCRs were present in many individuals. In an earlier analysis of under 600 of the donors, most TCR beta V segments were observed in productive rearrangements about 87% or about 30% of the time, broadly matching IMGT annotations. According to the authors, the approach could potentially be generalized to other disease states and immunological phenotypes. In a later genetic analysis, a missense DCLRE1C variant was associated with V-gene and J-gene trimming of TCR beta chains, and the association was replicated in an independent cohort. The cohort was sequenced for TCR beta chains only, and without alpha or paired-chain data the features that could be detected were limited. Most CMV-associated TCR beta chains appeared to be HLA-restricted in a later analysis, and the HLA associations seemed to be driven largely by CMV exposure. Correlated functional status among segregating V segments might be attributable to linkage disequilibrium, but an unknown experimental factor could not be ruled out. Compared with equally common non-associated chains, HLA-associated TCR beta chains in a later analysis were more clonally expanded and had lower generation probabilities. A few of the identified cytomegalovirus-associated TCR beta chains were confirmed in vitro to be specific for cytomegalovirus antigens. Because counts were too low, around 17 rarely observed V segments, including chromosome 9 orphons, were left out of the earlier analysis of over 550 of the donors.

The cohort was made up of roughly 670 healthy bone marrow donors. Cohort members were all nominally healthy when sampled, although unrecorded immune exposures were likely present. The donor was CMV seropositive and was included in the group of 290 or so seropositive cohort members. Every donor gave a peripheral blood sample, and the peripheral blood mononuclear cells from that sample were used for TCR beta sequencing. The Qiagen DNeasy Blood Extraction Kit was used to extract genomic DNA from the blood cell samples. Receptor libraries were prepared by the immunoSEQ multiplex PCR assay. A mixture of 60 forward primers for TCR Vbeta segments and 13 reverse primers for TCR Jbeta segments was used in the multiplex PCR. The CDR3 region of rearranged TCR beta genes was amplified from genomic DNA with a multiplex PCR assay. Amplified TCR beta libraries were sequenced as 87-base-pair reads on the Illumina HiSeq System. The source study handled its data this way. In a later analysis, roughly 80 million unique TCR beta chains were counted across the roughly 670 repertoires, and approximately 11 million of these chains were shared by at least two donors. Raw reads were error-corrected and collapsed into unique sequences by a nearest-neighbor algorithm in which closely related sequences were merged to remove PCR and sequencing errors. CDR3 sequences were aligned to IMGT reference sequences to assign V, D and J gene segments. Each retained sequence needed at least a six-nucleotide match to both a V gene segment and a J gene segment. A rearrangement counted as productive if the CDR3 had no stop codons and remained in frame with V and J, and every other rearrangement counted as non-productive. CDR3 was defined according to IMGT convention as the region running from the second conserved V-encoded cysteine to the conserved J-encoded phenylalanine. The earlier analysis of fewer than 700 of the donors excluded sequences that lacked an unambiguous match to a single V gene segment. An earlier analysis of several hundred of the donors called V segments functional above 56.7% productive rearrangements and segregating when the between-donor standard deviation exceeded 5%. A statistical classification framework was developed to diagnose cytomegalovirus status using the catalog of TCR beta chain sequences. V and J gene assignment, in a later analysis, came from comparing TCR nucleotide sequences with IMGT/GENE-DB human TR gene sequences. The TCRdist pipeline was used in a later analysis to assign CDR3 sequences and most-parsimonious VDJ recombination scenarios. In a later analysis, each TCR beta chain was defined by its CDR3 amino acid sequence together with its V-gene family, and reads without a unique V-gene family were excluded. To address suspected cross-contamination and a sequencing artifact, a later analysis removed approximately 600 highly shared, low-generation-probability nucleotide sequences. A later analysis calculated a clonal expansion index for each public chain from normalized within-repertoire ranks of inferred template counts. Generation probabilities in a later analysis came from a VDJ recombination model fitted to out-of-frame rearrangements, and those results were checked against IGoR. In a later analysis, TCR-TCR, TCR-HLA and TCR-CMV co-occurrence was scored with hypergeometric tests, and a repertoire-size bias correction was applied to TCR pairs. A later analysis estimated false discovery rates by permuting HLA or CMV assignments 20 times. A later analysis grouped co-occurring TCRs with DBSCAN, adding TCRdist sequence similarity when clustering within HLA-allele-positive subsets. Co-occurrence clustering excluded repertoires with fewer than 30,000 or more than 120,000 public chains, plus five with anomalous nucleotide sharing. Not all clones reach the TCRdb copy of this immuneACCESS table, which keeps in-frame sequences only. Checked studies attribute under half of the gap to unresolved V genes and leave the rest unexplained. The D gene and trimming were derived from the DNA, and the V and J assignments and clone size from that table. Present in this sample are over 75,000 clones, roughly three quarters of which were seen just once. The ten top clones hold less than 3.5% of the sample.

The TCR originated in a male donor in good health and CMV-seropositive. The sample consisted of PBMCs. The chain links TRBV12-5 with TRBJ1-1; the D gene is possibly TRBD1, with 5 bases matching. The CDR3 reads CASGLVRHAGLPEAFF. The base sequence is TGTGCTAGTGGTTTGGTACGGCACGCAGGGCTCCCTGAAGCTTTCTTT.